Presented here are 11 T cell receptor beta chains from one specimen sequenced in a study of long-term antiretroviral therapy in people with HIV. A v3.0 immunoSEQ assay was performed at survey level. The assay was immunoSEQ multiplex PCR, and TCRdb's table has in-frame clones only and misses some. Here the sample spans about 36,000 clones, over 75% being singletons. Specimen: unsorted PBMCs, collected 0.6 years after starting antiretroviral therapy. The origin of the receptors is a man aged 18 to 30 with HIV.

This clone was picked up one time. The chain has TRBV28 and TRBJ1-5, with D perhaps matching TRBD1 (5 bases). From germline, CDR1 is MDHEN and CDR2 SYDVKM. The CDR3 length is 17 residues. Trimming left V 3 bases short and J 2 bases short, with 17 bases between. CDR3 amino acids: CASSLAAGNRGNQPQHF. The CDR3 coding sequence is TGTGCCAGCAGTTTGGCCGCAGGGAATAGGGGCAATCAGCCCCAGCATTTT.

This chain links TRBV28 with TRBJ1-5, with 7 bases identical to TRBD1. With V trimmed by 9 bases and J by 3 bases, 8 bases remained unmatched. Germline lookup yields CDR1 MDHEN and CDR2 SYDVKM. The CDR3 is 14 amino acids. This chain's CDR3 is CASRWDSSNQPQHF. The CDR3 coding sequence is TGTGCCAGTAGATGGGACAGTTCCAATCAGCCCCAGCATTTT. Filled out from reference TRBV28 and TRBJ1-5, the complete variable domain reads DVKVTQSSRYLVKRTGEKVFLECVQDMDHENMFWYRQDPGLGLRLIYFSYDVKMKEKGDIPEGYSVSREKKERFSLILESASTNQTSMYLCASRWDSSNQPQHFGDGTRLSIL.

The V gene is TRBV5-6, the J gene TRBJ1-3; D perhaps matches TRBD1 (6 bases). The V gene lost 4 bases and the J gene lost 0 bases, with 17 bases spanning the gap. CDR3 size: 17 residues. The germline V gene has CDR1 SGHDT and CDR2 YYEEEE. CDR3 in amino acids: CASSHRGGQISGNTIYF. CDR3 nucleotides: TGTGCCAGCAGCCACAGAGGCGGACAGATCTCTGGAAACACCATATATTTT.

This chain connects TRBV28 to TRBJ1-5; no definite D call. V was trimmed by 8 bases and J by 5 bases, leaving 16 bases between them. Germline V gene sequence: CDR1 MDHEN, CDR2 SYDVKM. The CDR3 is 14 residues long. The chain's CDR3 is CASGISGKDQPQHF. In nucleotides, the CDR3 is TGTGCCAGCGGCATTTCCGGGAAAGATCAGCCCCAGCATTTT.

This chain links TRBV7-9 with TRBJ1-1; D remains unclear. The CDR3 has 14 residues. CDR1 and CDR2 (germline): SEHNR, FQNEAQ (reference sequence). V gave up 7 bases and J gave up 6 bases, with 18 bases separating them. CDR3 coding DNA: TGTGCCAGCACCCACCCCGGTGCCCCGGCTGAAGCTTTCTTT. It specifies CASTHPGAPAEAFF.

The chain uses TRBV6-5 and TRBJ2-2, with 9 bases that match TRBD2. The CDR3 is 15 residues long. Germline CDR1 is MNHEY and CDR2 is SVGAGI. V shed 0 bases and J 4 bases; nucleotides not matched to a gene: 0. In DNA, the CDR3 is TGTGCCAGCAGTTACTCACTAGCGGGCACCGGGGAGCTGTTTTTT. Translating gives CASSYSLAGTGELFF.

J is TRBJ1-3 and V is TRBV7-9; D uncertain. V was cut by 4 bases and J by 4 bases, with 17 bases left in between. Germline values: CDR1 SEHNR, CDR2 FQNEAQ (reference sequence). The length of the CDR3 is 16 residues. The CDR3 here is CASSSTRESAGNTIYF. The CDR3 region has the DNA TGTGCCAGCAGCTCGACGAGGGAGTCGGCAGGAAACACCATATATTTT.

The chain couples TRBV11-2 to TRBJ2-4; the match to TRBD2 covers 8 bases. Germline trimming cut 5 bases from V and 8 bases from J; bases unmatched to any gene: 8. Germline CDR1 SGHAT, CDR2 FQNNGV. The CDR3 loop spans 14 amino acids. The CDR3 protein is CASSPSTGGDIQYF. The CDR3, as DNA: TGTGCCAGCAGCCCGTCCACCGGGGGGGACATTCAGTACTTC.

The chain has TRBV19 and TRBJ2-5; D ambiguous. Per the germline V gene, CDR1 is LNHDA and CDR2 is SQIVND (reference sequence). V was shortened by 4 bases and J by 0 bases, with 9 bases between the two germline ends. The CDR3 length is 14 residues. In DNA form, the CDR3 reads TGTGCCAGTAGTACCCGAATAAACCAAGAGACCCAGTACTTC. Translated: CASSTRINQETQYF.

The rearrangement links TRBV7-6 to TRBJ1-1; maybe TRBD1 (5 bases). CDR3 length: 14 amino acids. V lost 2 bases to trimming and J lost 3 bases, with 10 bases between them. Per germline, CDR1 SGHVS and CDR2 FNYEAQ. In nucleotides, the CDR3 is TGTGCCAGCAGCTTAAAGCCCAGGGACACTGAAGCTTTCTTT. Encoded protein: CASSLKPRDTEAFF.

The rearrangement links TRBV6-6 to TRBJ2-5; possible D gene TRBD1, 5 bases. Trimming removed 7 bases from V and 5 bases from J, with 14 bases in between. This CDR3 has 13 residues. Germline V lookup: CDR1 MNHNY, CDR2 SVGAGI (reference sequence). The CDR3 loop reads CASKPDTVETQYF. The CDR3 coding sequence is TGTGCCAGCAAACCGGACACGGTGGAGACCCAGTACTTC.